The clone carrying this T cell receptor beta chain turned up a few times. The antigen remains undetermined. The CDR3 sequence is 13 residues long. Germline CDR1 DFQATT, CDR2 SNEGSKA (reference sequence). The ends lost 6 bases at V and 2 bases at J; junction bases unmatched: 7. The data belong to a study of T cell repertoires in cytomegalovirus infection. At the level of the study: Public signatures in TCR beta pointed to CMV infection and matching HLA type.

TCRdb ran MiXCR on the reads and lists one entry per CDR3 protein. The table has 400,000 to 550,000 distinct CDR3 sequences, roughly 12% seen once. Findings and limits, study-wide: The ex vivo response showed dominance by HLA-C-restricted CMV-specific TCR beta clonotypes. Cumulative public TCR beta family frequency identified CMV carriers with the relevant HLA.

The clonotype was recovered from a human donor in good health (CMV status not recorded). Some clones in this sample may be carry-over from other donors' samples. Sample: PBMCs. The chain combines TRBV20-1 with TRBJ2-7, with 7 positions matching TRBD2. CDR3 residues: CSALPGTTYEQYF. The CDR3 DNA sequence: TGCAGTGCCCTCCCCGGGACTACCTACGAGCAGTACTTC.